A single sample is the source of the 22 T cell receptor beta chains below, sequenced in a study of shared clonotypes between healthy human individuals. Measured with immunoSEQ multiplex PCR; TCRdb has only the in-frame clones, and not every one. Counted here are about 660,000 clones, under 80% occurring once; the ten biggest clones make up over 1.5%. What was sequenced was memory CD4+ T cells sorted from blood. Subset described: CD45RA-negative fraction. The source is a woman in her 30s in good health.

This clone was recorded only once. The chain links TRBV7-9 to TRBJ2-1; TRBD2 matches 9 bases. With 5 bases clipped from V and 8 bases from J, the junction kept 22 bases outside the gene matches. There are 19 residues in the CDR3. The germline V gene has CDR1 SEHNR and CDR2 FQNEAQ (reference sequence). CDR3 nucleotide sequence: TGTGCCAGCAGCATTACCCTAGGAAGAGCGGGGGGAATCGGTGATGAGCAGTTCTTC. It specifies CASSITLGRAGGIGDEQFF.

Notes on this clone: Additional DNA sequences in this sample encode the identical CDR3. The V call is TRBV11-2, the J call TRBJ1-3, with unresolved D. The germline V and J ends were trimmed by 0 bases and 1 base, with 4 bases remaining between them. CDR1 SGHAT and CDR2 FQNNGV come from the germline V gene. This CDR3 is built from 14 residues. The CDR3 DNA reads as TGTGCCAGCAGCTTAGAGGCTTCTGGAAACACCATATATTTT. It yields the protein CASSLEASGNTIYF.

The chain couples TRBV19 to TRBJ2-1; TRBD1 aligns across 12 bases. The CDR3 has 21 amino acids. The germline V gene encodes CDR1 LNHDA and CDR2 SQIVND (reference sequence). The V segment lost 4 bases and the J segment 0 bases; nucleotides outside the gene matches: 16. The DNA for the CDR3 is TGTGCCAGTAGTACAGAGTTGGGACAGGGGGCTGTCCACAGCTCCTACAATGAGCAGTTCTTC. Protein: CASSTELGQGAVHSSYNEQFF.

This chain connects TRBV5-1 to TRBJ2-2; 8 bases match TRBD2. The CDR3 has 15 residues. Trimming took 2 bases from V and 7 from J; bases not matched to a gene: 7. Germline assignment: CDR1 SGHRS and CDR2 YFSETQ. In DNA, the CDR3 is TGCGCCAGCAGCTTTAGCGGGAATGCTGGCGGGGAGCTGTTTTTT. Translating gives CASSFSGNAGGELFF.

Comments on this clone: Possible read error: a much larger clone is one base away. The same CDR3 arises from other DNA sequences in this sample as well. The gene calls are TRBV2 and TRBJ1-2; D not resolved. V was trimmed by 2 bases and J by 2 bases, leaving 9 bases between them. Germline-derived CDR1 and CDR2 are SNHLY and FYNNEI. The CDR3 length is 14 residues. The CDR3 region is CASSERGSNYGYTF. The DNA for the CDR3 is TGTGCCAGCAGTGAACGGGGATCCAACTATGGCTACACCTTC.

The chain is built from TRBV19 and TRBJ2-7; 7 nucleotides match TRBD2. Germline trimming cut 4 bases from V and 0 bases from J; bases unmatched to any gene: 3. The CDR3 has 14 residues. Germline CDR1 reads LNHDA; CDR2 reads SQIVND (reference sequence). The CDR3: CASSTSGNSYEQYF. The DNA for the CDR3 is TGTGCCAGTAGTACTAGCGGAAACTCCTACGAGCAGTACTTC.

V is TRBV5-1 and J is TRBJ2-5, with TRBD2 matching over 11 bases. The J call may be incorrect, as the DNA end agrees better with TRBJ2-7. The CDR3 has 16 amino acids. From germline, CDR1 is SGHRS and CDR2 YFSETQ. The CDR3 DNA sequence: TGCGCCAGCAGCCGAAGAACTAGCGGGAGTTCCTACGAGCAGTACTTC. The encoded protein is CASSRRTSGSSYEQYF.

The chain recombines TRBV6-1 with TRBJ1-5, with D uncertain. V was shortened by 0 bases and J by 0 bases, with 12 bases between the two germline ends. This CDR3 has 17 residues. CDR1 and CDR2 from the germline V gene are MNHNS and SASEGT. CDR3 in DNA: TGTGCCAGCAGTGAAGCAGGGAGATATTATAGCAATCAGCCCCAGCATTTT. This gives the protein CASSEAGRYYSNQPQHF.

CDR3 sequence: CASSTTGASGNTIYF. CDR3 sequence (DNA): TGTGCCAGTAGTACGACAGGAGCATCTGGAAACACCATATATTTT. V is TRBV19 and J is TRBJ1-3; perhaps TRBD1 as D (6 bases). The germline CDR1 and CDR2 sequences are LNHDA and SQIVND (reference sequence). The CDR3 has 15 amino acids. V was shortened by 4 bases and J by 1 base, with 11 bases between the two germline ends.

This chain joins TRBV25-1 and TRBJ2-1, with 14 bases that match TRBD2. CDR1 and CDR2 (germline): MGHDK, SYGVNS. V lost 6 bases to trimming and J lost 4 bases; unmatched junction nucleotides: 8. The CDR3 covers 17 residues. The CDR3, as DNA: TGTGCCAGCAGCCCAAGGGGACTAGCGGGAGCTTACAATGAGCAGTTCTTC. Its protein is CASSPRGLAGAYNEQFF.

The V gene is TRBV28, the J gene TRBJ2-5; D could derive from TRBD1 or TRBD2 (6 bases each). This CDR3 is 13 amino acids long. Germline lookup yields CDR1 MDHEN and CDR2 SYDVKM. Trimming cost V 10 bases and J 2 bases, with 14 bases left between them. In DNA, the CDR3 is TGTGCCACCCTTGAGGGGGGTCAAGAGACCCAGTACTTC. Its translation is CATLEGGQETQYF.

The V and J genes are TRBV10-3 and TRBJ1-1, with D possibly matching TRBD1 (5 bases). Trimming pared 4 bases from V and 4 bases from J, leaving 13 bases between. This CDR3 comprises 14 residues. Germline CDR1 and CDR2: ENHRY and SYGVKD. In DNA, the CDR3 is TGTGCCATCAGTGGTGGAGGTGGGGGCACTGAAGCTTTCTTT. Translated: CAISGGGGGTEAFF.

The CDR3 is CASSSRRDYEQYF. The CDR3 nucleotides read TGTGCCAGCAGCTCACGCCGGGACTACGAGCAGTACTTC. This chain uses TRBV11-2 with TRBJ2-7, with a weak D call TRBD2 (5 bases). CDR1 and CDR2 from the germline V gene are SGHAT and FQNNGV. Trimming stripped 4 bases from V and 3 bases from J, with 10 bases between. This CDR3 spans 13 amino acids.

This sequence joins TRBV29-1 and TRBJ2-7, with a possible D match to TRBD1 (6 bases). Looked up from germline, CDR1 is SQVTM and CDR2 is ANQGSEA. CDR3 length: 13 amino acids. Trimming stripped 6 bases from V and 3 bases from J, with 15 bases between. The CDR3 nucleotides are TGCAGCGTACAACGGGACACTAACTACGAGCAGTACTTC. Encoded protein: CSVQRDTNYEQYF.

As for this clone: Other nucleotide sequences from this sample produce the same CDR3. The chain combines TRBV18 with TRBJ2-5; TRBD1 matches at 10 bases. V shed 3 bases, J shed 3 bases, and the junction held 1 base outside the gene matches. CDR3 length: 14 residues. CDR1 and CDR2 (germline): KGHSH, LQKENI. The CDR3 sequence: CASSPGQGKETQYF. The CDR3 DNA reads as TGTGCCAGCTCACCGGGACAGGGGAAAGAGACCCAGTACTTC. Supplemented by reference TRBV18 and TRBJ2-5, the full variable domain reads NAGVMQNPRHLVRRRGQEARLRCSPMKGHSHVYWYRQLPEEGLKFMVYLQKENIIDESGMPKERFSAEFPKEGPSILRIQQVVRGDSAAYFCASSPGQGKETQYFGPGTRLLVL.

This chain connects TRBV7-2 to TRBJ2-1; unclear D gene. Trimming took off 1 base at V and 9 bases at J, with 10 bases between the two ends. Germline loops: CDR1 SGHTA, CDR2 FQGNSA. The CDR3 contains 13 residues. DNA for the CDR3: TGTGCCAGCAGCTTAGGGGTTGTCGGTGAGCAGTTCTTC. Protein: CASSLGVVGEQFF.

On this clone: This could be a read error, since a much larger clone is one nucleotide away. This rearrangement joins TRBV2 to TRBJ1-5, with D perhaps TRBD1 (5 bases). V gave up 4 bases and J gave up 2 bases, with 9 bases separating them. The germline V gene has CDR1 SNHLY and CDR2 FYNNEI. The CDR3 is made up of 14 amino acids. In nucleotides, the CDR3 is TGTGCCAGCAGTGGGATAGGGGGCAATCAGCCCCAGCATTTT. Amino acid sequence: CASSGIGGNQPQHF.

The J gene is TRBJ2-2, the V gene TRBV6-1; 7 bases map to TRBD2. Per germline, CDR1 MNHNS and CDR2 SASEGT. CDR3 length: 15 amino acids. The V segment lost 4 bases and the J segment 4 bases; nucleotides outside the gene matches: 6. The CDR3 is CASSAGGDSTGELFF. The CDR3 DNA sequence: TGTGCCAGCAGTGCGGGGGGAGATAGCACCGGGGAGCTGTTTTTT.

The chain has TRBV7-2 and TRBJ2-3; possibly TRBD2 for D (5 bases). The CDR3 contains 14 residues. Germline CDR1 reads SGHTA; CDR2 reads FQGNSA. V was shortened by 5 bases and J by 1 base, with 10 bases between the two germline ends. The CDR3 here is CASSPGLGTDTQYF. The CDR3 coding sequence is TGTGCCAGCAGCCCAGGACTGGGCACAGATACGCAGTATTTT.

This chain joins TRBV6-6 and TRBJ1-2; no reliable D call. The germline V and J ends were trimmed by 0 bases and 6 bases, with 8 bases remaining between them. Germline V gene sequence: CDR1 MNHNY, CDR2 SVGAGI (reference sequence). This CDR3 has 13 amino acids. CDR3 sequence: CASSYSIGDGYTF. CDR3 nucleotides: TGTGCCAGCAGTTACTCGATCGGGGATGGCTACACCTTC.

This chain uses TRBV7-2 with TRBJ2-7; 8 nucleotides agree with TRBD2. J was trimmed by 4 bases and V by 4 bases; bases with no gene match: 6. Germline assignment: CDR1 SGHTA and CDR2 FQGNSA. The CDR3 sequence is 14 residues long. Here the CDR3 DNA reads TGTGCCAGCAGCTATAGCCCTAGCGGGTACGAGCAGTACTTC. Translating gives CASSYSPSGYEQYF.

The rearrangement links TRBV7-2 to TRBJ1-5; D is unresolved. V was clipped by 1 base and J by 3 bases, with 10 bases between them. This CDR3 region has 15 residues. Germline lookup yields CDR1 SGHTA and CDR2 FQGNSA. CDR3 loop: CASSLDSLPNQPQHF. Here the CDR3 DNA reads TGTGCCAGCAGCTTAGATTCCCTGCCCAATCAGCCCCAGCATTTT.